This is a list of T cell receptor beta chains from one sample in a study of CD8+ T cells in alopecia areata. Measured with immunoSEQ multiplex PCR; TCRdb has only the in-frame clones, and not every one. The data contain about 160,000 clones, approximately 65% of them seen just once; the ten biggest clones take up approximately 0.91%. This sample comprised CD4+ T cells sorted from blood, obtained at week 4, from a patient treated with tofacitinib. The source of these receptors is a human donor with alopecia areata. Each CDR3 is given with its conserved first and last residue. The D gene is left open where the match is weak. Rows give clone size only sometimes, using once, few, many, or a class for an expanded clone.

d_call,j_call,v_call,clone_size,cdr3_aa,cdr3_nt
NA,TRBJ1-6,TRBV14,NA,CASSQDRVSPLHF,TGTGCCAGCAGCCAAGATAGAGTTTCACCCCTCCACTTT
NA,TRBJ2-5,TRBV5-1,NA,CARTVSERVQETQYF,TGCGCCAGGACCGTGTCGGAGCGGGTACAAGAGACCCAGTACTTC
NA,TRBJ2-1,TRBV2,few,CASTPGWGENEQFF,TGTGCCAGCACCCCAGGGTGGGGGGAAAATGAGCAGTTCTTC
NA,TRBJ2-7,TRBV10-2,few,CASTERAGGPYEQYF,TGCGCCAGCACCGAGAGGGCAGGAGGCCCCTACGAGCAGTACTTC
NA,TRBJ1-1,TRBV6-5,NA,CASGQSNTEAFF,TGTGCCTCCGGCCAGAGCAACACTGAAGCTTTCTTT
NA,TRBJ2-6,TRBV13,NA,CASSPTGLSGANVLTF,TGTGCCAGCAGCCCGACAGGCCTCTCTGGGGCCAACGTCCTGACTTTC
NA,TRBJ2-7,TRBV11-2,few,CASSGWQKRNLYEQYF,TGTGCCAGCAGCGGGTGGCAGAAGAGGAACTTGTACGAGCAGTACTTC
NA,TRBJ2-3,TRBV4-1,NA,CASSQEAGADTQYF,TGCGCCAGCAGCCAAGAGGCAGGAGCAGATACGCAGTATTTT
NA,TRBJ2-1,TRBV7-9,NA,CASSSLVGNEQFF,TGTGCCAGCAGCAGCTTAGTGGGCAATGAGCAGTTCTTC
TRBD2,TRBJ2-5,TRBV29-1,NA,CSVPSGAGVGTQYF,TGCAGCGTTCCTTCTGGAGCGGGGGTTGGGACCCAGTACTTC
NA,TRBJ1-2,TRBV29-1,NA,CSVGSTVSDGGYTF,TGCAGCGTTGGCTCGACAGTATCCGACGGTGGCTACACCTTC
NA,TRBJ1-2,TRBV30,NA,CAWSAGGGYTF,TGTGCCTGGAGTGCCGGGGGCGGCTACACCTTC
TRBD1,TRBJ1-1,TRBV30,few,CAWTADRGGGTEAFF,TGTGCCTGGACAGCCGACAGGGGCGGGGGGACTGAAGCTTTCTTT
NA,TRBJ1-5,TRBV6-6,NA,CASSRDNSVLTQHF,TGTGCCAGCAGTCGGGACAATTCGGTGTTGACCCAGCATTTT
NA,TRBJ1-2,TRBV7-9,NA,CASSPLPGNYGYTF,TGTGCCAGCAGCCCACTCCCAGGGAACTATGGCTACACCTTC
TRBD1,TRBJ1-2,TRBV6-5,NA,CASSWTGDGYTF,TGTGCCAGCAGCTGGACAGGAGATGGCTACACCTTC
NA,TRBJ1-1,TRBV7-2,NA,CASSLVLLAFF,TGTGCCAGCAGCTTAGTTCTGTTGGCTTTCTTT
NA,TRBJ1-5,TRBV9,NA,CASSVEGTQPQHF,TGTGCCAGCAGCGTAGAGGGGACGCAGCCCCAGCATTTT
NA,TRBJ2-3,TRBV7-3,NA,CASSLRAADTQYF,TGTGCCAGCAGCCTCAGGGCGGCAGATACGCAGTATTTT
NA,TRBJ2-1,TRBV29-1,NA,CSVIWTTFSYNEQFF,TGCAGCGTCATCTGGACGACCTTCTCCTACAATGAGCAGTTCTTC
TRBD2,TRBJ2-3,TRBV7-3,few,CASSLGLAPDTQYF,TGTGCCAGCAGCTTAGGACTAGCTCCAGATACGCAGTATTTT
NA,TRBJ1-1,TRBV29-1,NA,CSVEPQGNTEAFF,TGCAGCGTTGAACCACAGGGGAACACTGAAGCTTTCTTT
TRBD1,TRBJ1-6,TRBV29-1,NA,CSVAEGALSPLHF,TGCAGCGTTGCTGAGGGGGCTCTATCACCCCTCCACTTT
NA,TRBJ2-5,TRBV5-4,NA,CASSPGTLGTQYF,TGTGCCAGCAGTCCCGGGACCTTGGGGACCCAGTACTTC
NA,TRBJ2-5,TRBV5-4,NA,CASSLPALRGETQYF,TGTGCCAGCAGCTTGCCGGCACTCCGCGGAGAGACCCAGTACTTC
NA,TRBJ1-2,TRBV29-1,NA,CSVEGDDLDGYTF,TGCAGCGTTGAAGGAGATGACCTGGATGGCTACACCTTC
NA,TRBJ1-2,TRBV29-1,NA,CSSPRTAGSYGYTF,TGCAGCTCCCCGAGAACCGCAGGGAGCTATGGCTACACCTTC
NA,TRBJ1-6,TRBV5-1,few,CASSERSDSPLHF,TGCGCCAGCAGCGAGCGGTCGGATTCACCCCTCCACTTT
TRBD1,TRBJ1-6,TRBV25-1,once,CASTLSGTENSPLHF,TGTGCCAGCACCCTTTCCGGGACAGAAAATTCACCCCTCCACTTT
TRBD2,TRBJ2-3,TRBV29-1,few,CSVEDGLAGGLFTDTQYF,TGCAGCGTTGAAGATGGGCTAGCGGGGGGATTGTTCACAGATACGCAGTATTTT
NA,TRBJ1-1,TRBV5-1,NA,CASSLVAGPNTEAFF,TGCGCCAGCAGCTTGGTAGCGGGACCGAACACTGAAGCTTTCTTT
NA,TRBJ2-5,TRBV29-1,NA,CSVERQQETQYF,TGCAGCGTTGAGCGACAGCAAGAGACCCAGTACTTC
NA,TRBJ1-2,TRBV29-1,NA,CSVKTGQISYGYTF,TGCAGCGTCAAAACGGGACAAATTAGCTATGGCTACACCTTC
TRBD1,TRBJ2-7,TRBV29-1,NA,CSVVRDSSYEQYF,TGCAGCGTAGTCCGGGACAGCTCCTACGAGCAGTACTTC
TRBD2,TRBJ2-2,TRBV4-1,NA,CASKVTSGATGELFF,TGCGCCAGCAAGGTGACTAGCGGGGCCACCGGGGAGCTGTTTTTT
TRBD1,TRBJ2-2,TRBV5-1,NA,CASSLDRPNTGELFF,TGCGCCAGCAGCCTGGACAGGCCGAACACCGGGGAGCTGTTTTTT
NA,TRBJ1-1,TRBV10-3,NA,CAISEDSLTEAFF,TGTGCCATCAGTGAGGATTCCCTCACTGAAGCTTTCTTT
NA,TRBJ2-1,TRBV18,NA,CASSPSLGEQFF,TGTGCCAGCTCACCGTCTCTGGGTGAGCAGTTCTTC
TRBD2,TRBJ2-1,TRBV30,NA,CAWTLTSGAYNEQFF,TGTGCCTGGACCCTGACTAGCGGGGCCTACAATGAGCAGTTCTTC
NA,TRBJ1-2,TRBV7-2,NA,CASSLDRSRVDGYTF,TGTGCCAGCAGCTTAGATCGGAGCAGGGTCGATGGCTACACCTTC
TRBD1,TRBJ1-1,TRBV10-3,few,CAISEPSGTGKNTEAFF,TGTGCCATCAGTGAGCCCTCCGGGACAGGCAAGAACACTGAAGCTTTCTTT
NA,TRBJ2-2,TRBV4-1,once,CASSQVWVGELFF,TGCGCCAGCAGCCAAGTTTGGGTCGGGGAGCTGTTTTTT
TRBD2,TRBJ2-5,TRBV5-8,NA,CASSFTTGGQETQYF,TGTGCCAGCAGCTTTACCACGGGGGGGCAAGAGACCCAGTACTTC
NA,TRBJ2-2,TRBV7-9,NA,CASGTGELFF,TGTGCCAGCGGAACCGGGGAGCTGTTTTTT
NA,TRBJ2-7,TRBV10-3,NA,CAISFQDAYEQYF,TGTGCCATCAGTTTCCAGGATGCCTACGAGCAGTACTTC
NA,TRBJ1-5,TRBV5-1,NA,CASSLALNQPQHF,TGCGCCAGCAGCTTGGCCCTGAATCAGCCCCAGCATTTT
NA,TRBJ1-5,TRBV5-1,NA,CASSLEGLGEPQHF,TGCGCCAGCAGCTTGGAGGGTCTGGGGGAGCCCCAGCATTTT
NA,TRBJ1-1,TRBV27,NA,CASSLSGPGEAFF,TGTGCCAGCAGTTTATCAGGCCCTGGGGAAGCTTTCTTT
TRBD1,TRBJ1-6,TRBV15,NA,CATSKGQGLVSPLHF,TGTGCCACCAGCAAGGGACAGGGGCTGGTTTCACCCCTCCACTTT
TRBD2,TRBJ2-5,TRBV11-2,NA,CASSRGGQETQYF,TGTGCCAGCAGCCGGGGGGGACAAGAGACCCAGTACTTC
NA,TRBJ1-2,TRBV10-3,NA,CAISEGSGYGYTF,TGTGCCATCAGTGAGGGGTCAGGCTATGGCTACACCTTC
NA,TRBJ1-5,TRBV15,NA,CATSSIQGYPQHF,TGTGCCACCAGCAGTATTCAGGGGTACCCCCAGCATTTT
NA,TRBJ1-2,TRBV19,few,CASTPQSGVRGYTF,TGTGCCAGTACCCCTCAGTCGGGAGTGAGAGGCTACACCTTC
NA,TRBJ1-2,TRBV4-1,NA,CASSQGLLVGDNYGYTF,TGCGCCAGCAGCCAAGGATTATTGGTAGGGGATAACTATGGCTACACCTTC